Given below is one T cell receptor (beta chain) in context. The clone's antigen remains unknown. Base quality data are lacking; no much larger clone is found one base away. These data originate in a study of blood T cell repertoires in COVID-19 (dated by TCRdb to 2020 to 2022). With respect to the entire study: Collaborator samples came from the United States, Italy and Spain and covered acute and convalescent phases of COVID-19. The prospective study material was composed of cDNA or gDNA derived from T cells, B-cell-depleted T cells, or PBMCs. Samples were obtained from the ongoing ImmuneRACE study (first 160 participants) and from 950 to 1,500 subjects provided by 6 global collaborators. The repertoires were released in a freely available public database intended as a resource for research on the immune response to SARS-CoV-2. The sample metadata nearly always contained a de-identified subject ID, COVID-19 status, age in years and sex. Deeply sampled blood TCRbeta repertoires from subjects exposed to, actively infected with, or recovered from COVID-19 were included in the dataset. Where available, HLA class I and class II types were taken from metadata supplied by the sample provider and were not determined by assay-based typing.

Each collaborating institution followed its own protocols to collect whole blood in K2EDTA tubes. For TCRbeta analysis, collaborator samples were shipped as frozen whole blood, as isolated PBMCs, or as DNA extracted from either sample type. The cysteine opens and the phenylalanine closes a CDR3 of 13 amino acids. The kept DNA is CDR3 alone, 39 bases in frame from the first base. From the germline V gene, CDR1 is MGHDK and CDR2 is SYGVNS. V and J lose 3 bases and 9 bases, and a span of 11 bases separates them. TCRbeta CDR3 regions were amplified from genomic DNA using the immunoSEQ Assay, a bias-controlled multiplex PCR. Per the original workflow: The number of nucleated cells in each sample was estimated from the amplification of reference gene primers within the assay. To quantify the absolute abundance of each unique TCRbeta CDR3 rearrangement, sequence reads were collapsed and filtered. For each sample, productive Simpson clonality was calculated as the square root of Simpson's diversity index over productive rearrangements. This immuneACCESS table, as held by TCRdb, lists in-frame sequences with V and J called but not all clones. Of the missing ones, under half trace to an unresolved V gene in checked studies; the others have no known cause. V and J calls and clone size follow that table, whereas D and trimming were derived from the DNA. The sample includes about 130,000 clones, with approximately 84% observed a single time. Clones ranked in the top ten supply over 1.1% of the sample.

Here is what the overall study found, with its caveats: Clinical and demographic metadata were provided uncurated, with the amount varying by source and participant.

Sequencing used peripheral blood. The sequence is built from TRBV25-1 and TRBJ2-2; the D gene is perhaps TRBD2, from 6 matching bases. This TCR derives from a man aged 55 to 70 with acute or convalescent COVID-19. The CDR3 amino acid sequence is: CASSDRGSRELFF. The DNA sequence is given as TGTGCCAGCAGTGATCGGGGGTCCAGGGAGCTGTTTTTT.